A selection of T cell receptor beta chains follows, all from one sample in a study of T cell repertoires in cytomegalovirus infection. TCRdb called the reads again in MiXCR, with one record for every CDR3 protein. Altogether more than 650,000 distinct CDR3 sequences are present, roughly a third being singletons, with the ten largest covering about 2.8%. Material for sequencing was PBMCs. The source of these receptors is a human donor in good health (CMV status not recorded). Some clones in this sample may be carry-over from other donors' samples. Each CDR3 is given with its conserved first and last residue. A D gene is named only where the DNA matches it firmly.

V gene	CDR3 length	D gene	J gene	CDR3 protein
TRBV14	13	.	TRBJ1-1	CASSQVRDSEAFF
TRBV11-2	14	TRBD1	TRBJ2-3	CASSPDRGSDTQYF
TRBV7-9	15	TRBD1	TRBJ1-5	CASSRQDRENQPQHF
TRBV7-9	16	.	TRBJ2-3	CASDRLQGKSTDTQYF
TRBV6-5	15	.	TRBJ2-7	CASSYLSSDTYEQYF
TRBV5-6	17	.	TRBJ1-1	CASSLGTGARIGTEAFF
TRBV19	13	.	TRBJ1-5	CASATYSNQPQHF
TRBV20-1	16	.	TRBJ2-7	CSARDSVAETSYEQYF
TRBV12-3/TRBV12-4	14	.	TRBJ1-5	CASRQEASNQPQHF
TRBV7-3	14	.	TRBJ2-2	CATQLPQHTGELFF
TRBV2	12	.	TRBJ2-3	CASSVTGDTQYF
TRBV7-9	17	.	TRBJ2-1	CASSSGWDPSSYNEQFF
TRBV27	14	.	TRBJ2-7	CASSSEGRPYEQYF
TRBV5-6	16	TRBD1	TRBJ2-1	CASSYFDHSLTGEQFF
TRBV25-1	17	.	TRBJ1-6	CASTLSNDRLPNSPLHF
TRBV4-2	13	.	TRBJ2-1	CASSQDSANEQFF
TRBV19	17	.	TRBJ2-3	CASSLRQGGGPTDTQYF
TRBV19	16	.	TRBJ1-1	CASSPLRAGRLYEAFF
TRBV5-1	15	.	TRBJ1-3	CASSFGPGPGNTIYF
TRBV24-1	16	TRBD1	TRBJ2-1	CATSDPQGQGGHEQFF
TRBV7-6	16	TRBD2	TRBJ2-5	CASQYRASGVQETQYF
TRBV19	16	TRBD1	TRBJ2-1	CASSPGTGGGYNEQFF
TRBV19	13	TRBD1	TRBJ1-4	CASTRQGNEKLFF
TRBV7-2	16	TRBD1	TRBJ1-6	CASSSRSGTGGPPLHF
TRBV11-1	13	.	TRBJ2-1	CASSLVHDNEQFF
TRBV6-5	18	TRBD2	TRBJ2-7	CASSYSNPRGTSGYEQYF
TRBV27	15	.	TRBJ2-3	CASSATTGRTDTQYF
TRBV7-9	16	.	TRBJ2-1	CASYKRAGSSYNEQFF
TRBV10-3	13	.	TRBJ2-1	CAAAGNKENEQFF
TRBV29-1	15	.	TRBJ1-2	CSVERDRTGIYGYTF
TRBV28	12	.	TRBJ1-2	CASSGDRHGYTF
TRBV18	13	.	TRBJ1-2	CASPSRGGYGYTF
TRBV20-1	14	TRBD2	TRBJ2-7	CSAKSRTSTYEQYF
TRBV7-2	15	.	TRBJ1-6	CASMRGPGGNSPLHF
TRBV5-1	16	TRBD2	TRBJ2-2	CASSRTSGTNTGELFF
TRBV11-2	18	TRBD1	TRBJ2-7	CASSLAGGAQLATYEQYF
TRBV29-1	13	.	TRBJ2-5	CSEGFDSGQTQYF
TRBV6-1	15	.	TRBJ1-5	CASSLRDGSNQPQHF
TRBV7-6	13	.	TRBJ1-1	CASSLAPHFEAFF
TRBV4-1	15	TRBD2	TRBJ2-7	CASSQGYGGTYEQYF
TRBV28	14	.	TRBJ1-1	CASYPRGWNTEAFF
TRBV27	14	TRBD1	TRBJ2-3	CDSIGTGGSDTQYF
TRBV6-6	13	.	TRBJ1-3	CASSSQGGNTIYF